The rows below give T cell receptor beta chains drawn from one sample of a study of shared clonotypes between healthy human individuals. Generated by immunoSEQ multiplex PCR, the TCRdb table keeps only in-frame clones and is missing some. The repertoire has 600,000 to 750,000 clones, approximately 72% of them found once; the top ten carry more than 1.5%. Input material: memory CD4+ T cells sorted from blood. These receptor sequences come from a woman younger than 45 in good health. The CDR3 runs from the conserved cysteine through the conserved F or W. The D gene is left open where the match is weak. Only part of the rows carry a size: once, few, many, or a class if the clone is expanded.

- | TRBJ2-2 | TRBV7-9 | few | TGTGCCAGCAGCTTCGGATCAGGGAACACCGGGGAGCTGTTTTTT | CASSFGSGNTGELFF
- | TRBJ1-5 | TRBV18 | - | TGTGCCAGCTCGGCTGGTGATCAGCCCCAGCATTTT | CASSAGDQPQHF
- | TRBJ2-1 | TRBV6-1 | - | TGTGCCAGCAGGACCTACAATGAGCAGTTCTTC | CASRTYNEQFF
- | TRBJ2-7 | TRBV19 | few | TGTGCCAGTAGTATAAAGGCCCCGAGCCTAGGGGGAACCTACGAGCAGTACTTC | CASSIKAPSLGGTYEQYF
- | TRBJ1-5 | TRBV6-1 | once | TGTGCCAGCAGCCCCCCCGGGACCTGGAAGGGTCAGCATTTT | CASSPPGTWKGQHF
- | TRBJ2-7 | TRBV7-9 | - | TGTGCCAGCAGCTCGATTTCGGGTGAGCAGTACTTC | CASSSISGEQYF
TRBD1 | TRBJ2-3 | TRBV19 | - | TGTGCCAGTAGTAAAGCACAGGGGATTAGCACAGATACGCAGTATTTT | CASSKAQGISTDTQYF
- | TRBJ2-7 | TRBV6-5 | - | TGTGCCAGCAGTTTCCGAGGTTACGAGCAGTACTTC | CASSFRGYEQYF
- | TRBJ2-7 | TRBV2 | - | TGTGCCAGCAGGCTGGACAGAGGGAGGGGGTACGAGCAGTACTTC | CASRLDRGRGYEQYF
- | TRBJ1-3 | TRBV19 | few | TGTGCCACCCGACAGAGCTCTGGAAACACCATATATTTT | CATRQSSGNTIYF
- | TRBJ1-5 | TRBV6-5 | - | TGTGCCAGCAGCCCCATGGGGCAAGGCAATCAGCCCCAGCATTTT | CASSPMGQGNQPQHF
TRBD2 | TRBJ2-7 | TRBV7-2 | - | TGTGCCAGCAGCGCCGGCGGGAGTAGGTACGAGCAGTACTTC | CASSAGGSRYEQYF